Included here is one TCR beta chain sequence, with context. The antigen is undetermined. The sample belongs to a study of cytomegalovirus exposure and HLA in healthy donors. Study findings and constraints: A missense variant in DCLRE1C was later tied to TCR beta V- and J-gene trimming. Reports indicated that the classifier achieved high specificity and sensitivity in diagnosing cytomegalovirus status.

CDR1 and CDR2 from the germline V gene are SGHDT and YYEEEE. This CDR3 has 14 residues. V lost 4 bases to trimming and J lost 0 bases, with 9 bases between them. A multiplex PCR was run with 60 Vbeta primers and 13 Jbeta primers. Some clones are missing from TCRdb's copy, which holds only in-frame ones; the method was immunoSEQ multiplex PCR. The table lists 100,000 to 150,000 clones. This sequence originates from a man aged 40-49 years in good health and CMV-seronegative. What was sequenced was PBMCs. The gene calls are TRBV5-6 and TRBJ2-3, with D tentatively TRBD2 (6 bases). CDR3 nucleotides: TGTGCCAGCAGCCGGAGGGTAAGCACAGATACGCAGTATTTT. It encodes CASSRRVSTDTQYF. The complete variable domain, with remaining parts taken from reference TRBV5-6 and TRBJ2-3, reads DAGVTQSPTHLIKTRGQQVTLRCSPKSGHDTVSWYQQALGQGPQFIFQYYEEEERQRGNFPDRFSGHQFPNYSSELNVNALLLGDSALYLCASSRRVSTDTQYFGPGTRLTVL.